This TCR beta chain stems from a study of neurological immune-mediated disorders. The cDNA was synthesized by means of template-switch 5'RACE, which was carried out with 10-nucleotide random UMIs. TCRdb reprocessed the 5' RACE reads with MiXCR, giving one entry per CDR3 protein. The sample includes fewer than 110,000 distinct CDR3 sequences, about 10% of them seen just once. Time point meaning: longitudinal time-point 3. In germline, CDR1 is MGHDK, CDR2 SYGVNS. Trimming pared 2 bases from V and 6 bases from J, leaving 10 bases between. The CDR3 contains 13 residues. The sequence came from a female donor with HTLV-1-associated myelopathy (HAM/TSP). The V call is TRBV25-1, the J call TRBJ1-1, with D unresolved. The sequenced sample consisted of PBMCs. The CDR3 DNA reads as TGTGCCAGCAGTGAACTGAGTATCGCTGAAGCTTTCTTT. Encoded protein: CASSELSIAEAFF.